This entry concerns a single T cell receptor beta chain. Its target is unknown. Clones were sequenced by immunoSEQ multiplex PCR, and TCRdb holds only the in-frame ones, with some missing. Of some 68,000 clones in the sample, approximately 97% are singletons; the top ten hold under 2.5%. This sample was included in a study of cytomegalovirus exposure and HLA in healthy donors. Study-wide results and caveats: About 180 TCR beta chains were listed as cytomegalovirus-associated.

The CDR3 is 14 residues long. CDR1 is SGHNT, CDR2 YENEEA, per germline. The V end was cut by 5 bases, the J end by 2 bases, with 10 bases between. The sequence derives from a man aged 18 to 35 in good health and CMV-seronegative. The gene calls are TRBV11-3 and TRBJ1-3, with TRBD1 as a possible D gene (5 bases). Sequencing was carried out using PBMCs. The CDR3: CASSLAGPGNTIYF. In DNA form, the CDR3 reads TGTGCCAGCAGCCTCGCGGGGCCTGGAAACACCATATATTTT.